This TCR beta chain stems from a study of blood T cell repertoires in COVID-19. Cohorts were determined from participant-reported clinical history. V lost 4 bases and J lost 2, with 12 bases in between. CDR3 size: 14 residues. Germline-derived CDR1 and CDR2 are SGDLS and YYNGEE. Some clones are missing from TCRdb's copy, which holds only in-frame ones; the method was immunoSEQ multiplex PCR. The table includes 300,000 to 500,000 clones, approximately 90% detected once. This clone occurred once. This specimen includes other DNA sequences encoding the same CDR3. The sample taken for sequencing was PBMCs or T cells enriched from blood (not recorded which). The chain links TRBV9 to TRBJ1-1, with D possibly being TRBD1 (5 bases). The TCR originated in a woman in her 30s with acute COVID-19. CDR3 region: CASSPVGGNTEAFF. The CDR3 DNA sequence: TGTGCCAGCAGCCCAGTGGGGGGTAACACTGAAGCTTTCTTT.